Here is one T cell receptor beta chain with its context. Its specificity is unknown. The CDR3 spans 13 residues. Germline V gene lookup returns CDR1 LGHDT and CDR2 YNNKEL (reference sequence). Deletions cut 4 bases from V and 7 bases from J, with 8 bases between. The record originates from a study of T cell responses to AZD1222 COVID-19 vaccine. Overall study findings and caveats: Two AZD1222 doses significantly raised spike-specific TCR breadth and depth over controls. The study found vaccine-associated CD4 TCRs spanning spike, dominant at 160-218 and 743-854.

Sequencing used immunoSEQ multiplex PCR; TCRdb keeps in-frame clones, though not all of them. The data hold fewer than 70,000 clones, with approximately 89% observed a single time. The sequenced sample was peripheral blood, obtained 28 days after the second AZD1222 dose. The clonotype was recovered from an adult who received the AZD1222 COVID-19 vaccine. The chain employs TRBV3-1 (or the pseudogene TRBV3-2) and TRBJ1-6, with unresolved D. In nucleotides, the CDR3 is TGTGCCAGCAGCCCCGGATCCAATTCACCCCTCCACTTT. The encoded protein is CASSPGSNSPLHF.